The 19 T cell receptor beta chains reported below all come from one sample, sequenced in a study of T-cell reconstitution after alpha-beta-depleted transplantation in children. Construction of the TCRbeta library involved unique molecular identifiers. TCRdb independently ran MiXCR on the PCR reads; one entry per CDR3 protein. The sample holds around 700,000 distinct CDR3 sequences, roughly 13% seen once. Source: PBMCs, taken before TCRalphabeta/CD19-depleted stem cell transplant. Receptors originate from a girl aged 2 to 9 with congenital amegakaryocytic thrombocytopenia, due to receive a stem cell transplant.

This chain joins TRBV20-1 and TRBJ2-5; D is perhaps TRBD2 (5 bases). The CDR3 is made up of 16 amino acids. Looked up from germline, CDR1 is DFQATT and CDR2 is SNEGSKA (reference sequence). Trimming took off 4 bases at V and 5 bases at J, with 23 bases between the two ends. CDR3 DNA: TGCAGTGCTAAGGATTTTAGGAGCGGAGAACTGGAGACCCAGTACTTC. This codes for CSAKDFRSGELETQYF.

A remark on this clonotype: With a much larger clone just one base away, this may be a read error. Because it lacks the conserved phenylalanine or tryptophan at the end, this CDR3 is likely a read error. This chain connects TRBV12-3 or TRBV12-4 to TRBJ2-1; D remains ambiguous. The CDR3 extends over 12 amino acids. V lost 3 bases and J 8 bases, leaving 8 bases between the germline ends. CDR3 coding DNA: TGTGCCAGCAGTTTCGGTGAGCATGAGCAGTTCATC. This sequence encodes CASSFGEHEQFI.

Turning to this clonotype: A read error may explain this, as a much larger clone is one base away. V gene TRBV7-6 combines with J gene TRBJ2-5; 7 nucleotides align to TRBD1. The V gene's germline CDR1 is SGHVS and CDR2 FNYEAQ. The CDR3 is made up of 15 amino acids. The CDR3 protein is CATSLEPGGFETQYF. CDR3 bases: TGTGCCACCAGCTTAGAGCCAGGGGGATTCGAGACCCAGTACTTC.

This clonotype came up a few times. The genes are TRBV12-3 or TRBV12-4 and TRBJ2-7; 7 bases are shared with TRBD2. The CDR3 runs 14 residues. V lost 7 bases to trimming and J lost 3 bases; unmatched junction nucleotides: 9. The CDR3, as DNA: TGTGCCAGCAATCCCGTGGGGGGGTACTACGAGCAGTACTTC. It is translated as CASNPVGGYYEQYF.

This clonotype showed up just a few times. The chain has TRBV4-1 and TRBJ2-1; 8 bases line up with TRBD2. This CDR3 comprises 15 residues. V was clipped by 2 bases and J by 3 bases; unmatched bases: 3. The germline CDR1 and CDR2 sequences are MGHRA and YSYEKL. The CDR3: CASSQTSGDYNEQFF. Here the CDR3 DNA reads TGCGCCAGCAGCCAAACTAGCGGTGACTACAATGAGCAGTTCTTC.

CDR3 loop: CASSEKAGVPYEQYF. The CDR3 DNA sequence: TGTGCCAGCAGCGAAAAAGCGGGAGTTCCCTACGAGCAGTACTTC. This chain uses TRBV7-9 with TRBJ2-7; 8 bases line up with TRBD2. With V trimmed by 5 bases and J by 2 bases, 8 bases remained unmatched. The CDR3 consists of 15 residues. Germline loops: CDR1 SEHNR, CDR2 FQNEAQ (reference sequence).

On this clonotype: A clone one base away is much larger, so this may be a read error. This chain joins TRBV15 and TRBJ2-7; the D is unclear. The CDR3 consists of 13 residues. Germline V gene data show CDR1 as LNHNV and CDR2 as YYDKDF (reference sequence). The germline V and J ends were trimmed by 1 base and 7 bases, with 11 bases remaining between them. Written as DNA, the CDR3 is TGTGCCACCAGCAGAGTTTTGTTGGGAGAGCAGTACTTC. Its translation: CATSRVLLGEQYF.

There are many counts of this clonotype. The V call is TRBV29-1, the J call TRBJ2-3; no firm D call. CDR3 length: 13 residues. V lost 1 base to trimming and J lost 0 bases, with 5 bases between them. From germline, CDR1 is SQVTM and CDR2 ANQGSEA. CDR3 residues: CSVEVASTDTQYF. Written as DNA, the CDR3 is TGCAGCGTTGAAGTAGCAAGCACAGATACGCAGTATTTT.

The chain uses TRBV9 and TRBJ2-7; 9 bases are a match to TRBD2. With V trimmed by 0 bases and J by 5 bases, 6 bases remained unmatched. The CDR3 length is 15 residues. The germline gives CDR1 SGDLS, CDR2 YYNGEE. The CDR3 DNA reads TGTGCCAGCAGCGTAGTGCGGGAGGGTTATCACGAGCAGTACTTC. It encodes CASSVVREGYHEQYF.

This clonotype has ten or more counts. The chain links TRBV20-1 to TRBJ2-5; D is unresolved. The length of the CDR3 is 14 residues. The V gene's germline CDR1 is DFQATT and CDR2 SNEGSKA (reference sequence). V gave up 1 base and J gave up 5 bases, with 14 bases separating them. The CDR3 bases are TGCAGTGCTAGAGCGACGGTAGAGGAGGAGACCCAGTACTTC. Encoded protein: CSARATVEEETQYF.

This clonotype showed up many times. CDR3 nucleotides: TGTGCCAGCAGTTCTATTAGCGGTCAAGAGACCCAGTACTTC. It specifies CASSSISGQETQYF. The chain recombines TRBV12-3 or TRBV12-4 with TRBJ2-5, with a possible D match to TRBD2 (6 bases). The ends were cut back, 4 bases at V and 2 bases at J, with 11 bases in the middle. This CDR3 is built from 14 residues.

There are many counts of this clonotype. The chain uses TRBV29-1 and TRBJ2-5, with TRBD2 matching 10 bases. Germline CDR1 SQVTM, CDR2 ANQGSEA. This CDR3 spans 14 amino acids. After removal of 4 bases from V and 5 bases from J, the junction contained 7 bases not matched to a gene. In DNA form, the CDR3 reads TGCAGCGTTGCGTTAAAGCGGGAGGGTGAGACCCAGTACTTC. It yields the protein CSVALKREGETQYF.

This clonotype was counted at least ten times. This chain joins TRBV29-1 and TRBJ2-2, with unresolved D. Trimming removed 6 bases at V and 2 bases at J, with 7 bases between. Germline loops: CDR1 SQVTM, CDR2 ANQGSEA. The CDR3 contains 12 residues. CDR3 bases: TGCAGCGTACGGCCAAACACCGGGGAGCTGTTTTTT. This encodes CSVRPNTGELFF.

This clonotype was picked up a small number of times. This chain links TRBV7-9 with TRBJ2-1; TRBD1 aligns across 11 bases. Losses at the gene ends were 6 bases for V and 6 bases for J; bases not matched to a gene: 13. In germline, CDR1 is SEHNR, CDR2 FQNEAQ (reference sequence). CDR3 length equals 17 residues. CDR3 region: CASSFSVGTGGANEQFF. CDR3 DNA: TGTGCCAGCAGTTTCTCCGTTGGGACAGGGGGTGCCAATGAGCAGTTCTTC.

This clonotype has only a few counts. The V gene is TRBV7-9, the J gene TRBJ1-6; D is unclear. The V gene lost 1 base and the J gene lost 10 bases, with 8 bases spanning the gap. Per germline, CDR1 SEHNR and CDR2 FQNEAQ (reference sequence). The CDR3 consists of 13 residues. The CDR3 DNA reads TGTGCCAGCAGCTTAGGGGGTAACTCACCCCTCCACTTT. Its translation is CASSLGGNSPLHF.

In its sample, this clonotype was seen a few times. V is TRBV3-1 and J is TRBJ1-1, with TRBD1 as a possible D gene (5 bases). This CDR3 is 15 amino acids long. V dropped 4 bases and J dropped 0 bases, with 12 bases sitting between them. The germline V gene has CDR1 LGHDT and CDR2 YNNKEL (reference sequence). This CDR3 reads CASSPRGAVNTEAFF. As DNA, the CDR3 is TGTGCCAGCAGCCCAAGGGGAGCCGTGAACACTGAAGCTTTCTTT.

This clonotype was recorded a few times. This rearrangement joins TRBV15 to TRBJ2-1; D tentatively reads TRBD1 or TRBD2 (6 bases each). Trimming removed 0 bases from V and 2 bases from J, with 14 bases in between. The CDR3 is 17 residues long. The germline V gene encodes CDR1 LNHNV and CDR2 YYDKDF (reference sequence). In DNA, the CDR3 is TGTGCCACCAGCAGAGATAAGGGGGGTGGCCCCTACAATGAGCAGTTCTTC. It encodes CATSRDKGGGPYNEQFF.

There are a few counts of this clonotype. V is TRBV28 and J is TRBJ2-3; 10 nucleotides match TRBD1. Germline V lookup: CDR1 MDHEN, CDR2 SYDVKM. CDR3 length equals 15 residues. V was clipped by 3 bases and J by 3 bases; unmatched bases: 3. CDR3 in amino acids: CASSFTGQGTDTQYF. CDR3 nucleotides: TGTGCCAGCAGTTTCACGGGACAGGGGACAGATACGCAGTATTTT.

There are many counts of this clonotype. The CDR3 region has the DNA TGCGCCAGCAGTTGGACTTCCCGAATGGATGAGCAGTTCTTC. It translates to CASSWTSRMDEQFF. The chain couples TRBV5-1 to TRBJ2-1, with D tentatively TRBD2 (5 bases). Deletions cut 5 bases from V and 8 bases from J, with 17 bases between. The CDR3 runs 14 residues. CDR1 and CDR2 from the germline V gene are SGHRS and YFSETQ.